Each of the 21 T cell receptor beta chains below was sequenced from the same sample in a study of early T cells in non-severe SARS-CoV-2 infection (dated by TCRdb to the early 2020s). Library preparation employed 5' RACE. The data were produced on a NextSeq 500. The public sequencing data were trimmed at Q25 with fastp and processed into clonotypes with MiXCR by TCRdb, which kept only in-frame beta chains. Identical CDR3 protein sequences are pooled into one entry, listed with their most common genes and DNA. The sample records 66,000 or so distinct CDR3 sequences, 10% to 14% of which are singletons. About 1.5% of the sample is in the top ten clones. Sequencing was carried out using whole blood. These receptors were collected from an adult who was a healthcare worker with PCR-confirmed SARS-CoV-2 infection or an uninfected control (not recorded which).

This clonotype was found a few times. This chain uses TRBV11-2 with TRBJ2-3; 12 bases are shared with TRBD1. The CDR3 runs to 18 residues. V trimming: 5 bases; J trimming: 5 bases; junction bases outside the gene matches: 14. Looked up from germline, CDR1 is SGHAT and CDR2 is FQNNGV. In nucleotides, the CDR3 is TGTGCCAGCAGCCACCCTACGACCGGGACAGGGGGCATAGATACGCAGTATTTT. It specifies CASSHPTTGTGGIDTQYF.

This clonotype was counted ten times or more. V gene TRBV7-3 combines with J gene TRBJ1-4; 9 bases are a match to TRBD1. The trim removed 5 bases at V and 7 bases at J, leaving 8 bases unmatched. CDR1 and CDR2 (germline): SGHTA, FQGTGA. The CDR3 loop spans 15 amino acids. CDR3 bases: TGTGCCAGCAGCGCCACAGGGGGCGCTGGTGAAAAACTGTTTTTT. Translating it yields CASSATGGAGEKLFF. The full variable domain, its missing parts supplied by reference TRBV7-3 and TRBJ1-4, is GAGVSQTPSNKVTEKGKYVELRCDPISGHTALYWYRQSLGQGPEFLIYFQGTGAADDSGLPNDRFFAVRPEGSVSTLKIQRTERGDSAVYLCASSATGGAGEKLFFGSGTQLSVL.

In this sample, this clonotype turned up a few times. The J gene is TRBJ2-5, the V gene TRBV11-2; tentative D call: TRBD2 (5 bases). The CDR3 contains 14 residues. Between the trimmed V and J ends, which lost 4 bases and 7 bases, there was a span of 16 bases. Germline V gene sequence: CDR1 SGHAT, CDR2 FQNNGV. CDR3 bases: TGTGCCAGCAGCTCTCTCCGGGAAGCAAGGACCCAGTACTTC. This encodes CASSSLREARTQYF.

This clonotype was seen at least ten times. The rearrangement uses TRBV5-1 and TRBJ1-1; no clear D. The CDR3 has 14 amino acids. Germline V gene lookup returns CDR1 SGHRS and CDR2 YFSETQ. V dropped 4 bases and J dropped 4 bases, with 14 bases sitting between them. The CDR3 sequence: CASSPPQSGTEAFF. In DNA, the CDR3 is TGCGCCAGCAGCCCGCCGCAGAGCGGCACTGAAGCTTTCTTT.

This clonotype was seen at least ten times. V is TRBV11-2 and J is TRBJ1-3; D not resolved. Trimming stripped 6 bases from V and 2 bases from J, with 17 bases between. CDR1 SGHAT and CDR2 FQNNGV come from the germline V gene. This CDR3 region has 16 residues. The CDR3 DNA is TGTGCCAGCAGACGAGCCATAGGAGGAACTGGAAACACCATATATTTT. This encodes CASRRAIGGTGNTIYF.

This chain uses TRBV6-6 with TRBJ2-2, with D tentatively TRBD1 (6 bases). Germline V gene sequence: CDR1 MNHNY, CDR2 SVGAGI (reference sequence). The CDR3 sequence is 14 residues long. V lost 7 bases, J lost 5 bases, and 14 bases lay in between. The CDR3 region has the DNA TGTGCCAGCACCGGGACCCAGGGGACCGGGGAGCTGTTTTTT. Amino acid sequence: CASTGTQGTGELFF.

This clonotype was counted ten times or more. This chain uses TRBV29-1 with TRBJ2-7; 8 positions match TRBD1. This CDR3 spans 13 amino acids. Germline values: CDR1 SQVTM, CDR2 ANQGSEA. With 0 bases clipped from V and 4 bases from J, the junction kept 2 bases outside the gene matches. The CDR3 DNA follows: TGCAGCGTTGAAGAGGGACAGGCGTACGAGCAGTACTTC. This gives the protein CSVEEGQAYEQYF.

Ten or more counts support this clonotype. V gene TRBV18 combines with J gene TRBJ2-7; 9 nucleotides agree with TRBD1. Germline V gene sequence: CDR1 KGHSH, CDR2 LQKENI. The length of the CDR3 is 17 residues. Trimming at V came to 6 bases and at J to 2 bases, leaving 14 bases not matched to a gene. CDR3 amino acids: CASSPRWTGDPPYEQYF. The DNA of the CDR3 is TGTGCCAGCTCGCCCCGGTGGACAGGGGACCCACCCTACGAGCAGTACTTC.

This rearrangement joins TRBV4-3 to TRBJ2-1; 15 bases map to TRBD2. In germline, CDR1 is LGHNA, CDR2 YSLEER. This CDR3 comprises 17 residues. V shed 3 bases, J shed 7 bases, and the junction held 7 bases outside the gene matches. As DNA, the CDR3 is TGCGCCAGCAGCCACGGGACTAGCGGGGGGTCCGAGAATGAGCAGTTCTTC. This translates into CASSHGTSGGSENEQFF.

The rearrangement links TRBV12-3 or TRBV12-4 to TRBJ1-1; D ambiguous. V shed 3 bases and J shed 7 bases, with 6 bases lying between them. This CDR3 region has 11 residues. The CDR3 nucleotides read TGTGCCAGCAGTTTTTACGATGAAGCTTTCTTT. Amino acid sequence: CASSFYDEAFF.

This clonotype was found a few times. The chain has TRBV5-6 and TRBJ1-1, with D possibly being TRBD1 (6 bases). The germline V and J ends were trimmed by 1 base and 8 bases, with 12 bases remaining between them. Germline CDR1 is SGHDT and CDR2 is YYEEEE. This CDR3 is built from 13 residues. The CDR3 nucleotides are TGTGCCAGCAGCTTGTATTTGGGGACAGAAGCTTTCTTT. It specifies CASSLYLGTEAFF.

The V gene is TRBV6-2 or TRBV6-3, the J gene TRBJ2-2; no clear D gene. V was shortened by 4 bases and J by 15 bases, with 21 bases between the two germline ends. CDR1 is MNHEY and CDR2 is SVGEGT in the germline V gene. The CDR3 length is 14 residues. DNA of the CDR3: TGTGCCAGCAGTTCTTTAACGGGCTACCGCAATGTGTTTTTT. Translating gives CASSSLTGYRNVFF.

Here the CDR3 reads CSATPGTGVEETQYF. CDR3 nucleotides: TGCAGCGCAACTCCGGGGACAGGGGTTGAGGAGACCCAGTACTTC. V usage is TRBV20-1 and J usage is TRBJ2-5; TRBD1 matches at 10 bases. The V gene's germline CDR1 is DFQATT and CDR2 SNEGSKA (reference sequence). The CDR3 totals 15 residues.

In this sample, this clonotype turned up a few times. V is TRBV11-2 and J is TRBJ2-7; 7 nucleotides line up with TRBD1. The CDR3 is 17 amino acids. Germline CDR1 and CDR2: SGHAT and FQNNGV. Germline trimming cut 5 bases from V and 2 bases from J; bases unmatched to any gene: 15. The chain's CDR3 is CASSTGTASFYPYEQYF. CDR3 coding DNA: TGTGCCAGCAGCACCGGGACAGCCTCTTTTTACCCCTACGAGCAGTACTTC.

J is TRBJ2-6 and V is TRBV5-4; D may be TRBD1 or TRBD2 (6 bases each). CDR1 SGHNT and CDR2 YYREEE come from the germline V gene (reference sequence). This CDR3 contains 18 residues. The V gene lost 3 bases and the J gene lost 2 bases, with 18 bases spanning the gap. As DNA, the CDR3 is TGTGCCAGCAGCTCCACCGGGGGCGCGATAACTGGGGCCAACGTCCTGACTTTC. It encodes CASSSTGGAITGANVLTF. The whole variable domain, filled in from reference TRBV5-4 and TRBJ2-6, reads ETGVTQSPTHLIKTRGQQVTLRCSSQSGHNTVSWYQQALGQGPQFIFQYYREEENGRGNFPPRFSGLQFPNYSSELNVNALELDDSALYLCASSSTGGAITGANVLTFGAGSRLTVL.

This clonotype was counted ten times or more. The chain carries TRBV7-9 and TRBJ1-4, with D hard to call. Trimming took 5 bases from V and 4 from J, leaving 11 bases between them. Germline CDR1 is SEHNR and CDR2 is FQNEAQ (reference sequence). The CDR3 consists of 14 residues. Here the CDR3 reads CASSLQSVNEKLFF. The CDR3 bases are TGTGCCAGCAGCCTACAATCGGTTAATGAAAAACTGTTTTTT.

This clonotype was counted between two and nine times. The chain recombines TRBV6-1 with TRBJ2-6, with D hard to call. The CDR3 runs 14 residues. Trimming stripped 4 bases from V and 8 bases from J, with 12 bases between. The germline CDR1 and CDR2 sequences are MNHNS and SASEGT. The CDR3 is CASSVVSDTNVLTF. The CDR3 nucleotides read TGTGCCAGCAGTGTGGTCAGTGACACCAACGTCCTGACTTTC.

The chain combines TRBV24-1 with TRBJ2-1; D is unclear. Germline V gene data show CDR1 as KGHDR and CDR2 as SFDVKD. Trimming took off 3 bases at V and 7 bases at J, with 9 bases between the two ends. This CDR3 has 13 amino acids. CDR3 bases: TGTGCCACCAGTGATCCCAATTTGAATGAGCAGTTCTTC. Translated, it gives CATSDPNLNEQFF.

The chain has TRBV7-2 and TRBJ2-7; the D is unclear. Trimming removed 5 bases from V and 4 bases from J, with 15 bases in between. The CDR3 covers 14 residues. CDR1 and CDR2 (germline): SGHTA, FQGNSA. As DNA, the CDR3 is TGTGCCAGCAGCCTCTTCTCCGGACCTTACGAGCAGTACTTC. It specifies CASSLFSGPYEQYF.

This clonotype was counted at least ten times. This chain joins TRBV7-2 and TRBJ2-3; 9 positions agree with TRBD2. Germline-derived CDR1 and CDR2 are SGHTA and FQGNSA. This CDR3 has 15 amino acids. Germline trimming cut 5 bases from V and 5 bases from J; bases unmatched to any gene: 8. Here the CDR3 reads CASSRGGADGDTQYF. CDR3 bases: TGTGCCAGCAGCCGCGGGGGGGCCGATGGAGATACGCAGTATTTT.

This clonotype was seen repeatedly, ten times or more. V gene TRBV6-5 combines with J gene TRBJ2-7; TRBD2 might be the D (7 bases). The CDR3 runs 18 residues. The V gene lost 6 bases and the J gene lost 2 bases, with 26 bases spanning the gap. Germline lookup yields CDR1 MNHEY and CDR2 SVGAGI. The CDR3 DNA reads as TGTGCCAGCAGACCCCACGGGGGGCAGATTGGTCGGACCTACGAGCAGTACTTC. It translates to CASRPHGGQIGRTYEQYF.